A selection of T cell receptor beta chains follows, all from one sample in a study of blood T cell repertoires in COVID-19. The repertoire was sequenced with immunoSEQ multiplex PCR; TCRdb's copy has only in-frame clones and lacks some. The repertoire has about 120,000 clones, approximately 84% of them found once; the top ten carry roughly 1.9%. Sequenced input: peripheral blood. These receptors were collected from a man aged 70-80 years with acute or convalescent COVID-19. Both conserved end residues are trimmed from each CDR3. Fields, in order: J gene, CDR3 length, V gene, CDR3 protein.

TRBJ1-2 11 TRBV10-3 AIQGAKNYGYT
TRBJ2-2 15 TRBV7-9 ASSYQPGQGNTGELF
TRBJ1-2 13 TRBV3-1/TRBV3-2 ASSQGSGSHYGYT
TRBJ1-3 15 TRBV4-1 ASSQPLQGSSGNTIY
TRBJ2-7 14 TRBV5-8 ASRHRDRVGAYEQY
TRBJ2-1 13 TRBV3-1/TRBV3-2 ASSQSSSGGNEQF
TRBJ2-7 9 TRBV25-1 ASRFSTKQY
TRBJ1-1 11 TRBV19 ASSITGYTEAF
TRBJ1-1 11 TRBV12-3/TRBV12-4 ASSLGGPTEAF
TRBJ2-2 12 TRBV5-1 ASSLRGGAGELF
TRBJ2-1 13 TRBV27 ASSIQGRLYNEQF
TRBJ1-5 12 TRBV28 ASSPEEGYQPQH
TRBJ1-2 13 TRBV28 ASSGAGTGNYGYT
TRBJ1-5 12 TRBV28 ASNQGYSNQPQH
TRBJ2-3 12 TRBV15 ATSRDRAGYTQY
TRBJ1-5 9 TRBV6-1 ASSEGRPQH
TRBJ1-6 13 TRBV28 ASSRSAGWNSPLH
TRBJ2-6 15 TRBV5-4 ASSLPIPSSGANVLT
TRBJ1-5 12 TRBV19 ASDRGGSNQPQH
TRBJ2-2 13 TRBV7-6 ASSLGGSGAGELF
TRBJ1-1 11 TRBV7-7 ASSLTANTEAF
TRBJ2-2 10 TRBV6-6 ASRREVGELF
TRBJ1-1 11 TRBV6-5 ASAWGQNTEAF
TRBJ2-1 9 TRBV12-3/TRBV12-4 ATGFYNEQF
TRBJ1-4 13 TRBV3-1/TRBV3-2 ASRWGGGTNEKLF
TRBJ2-3 14 TRBV2 ASRATGVMSVDTQY
TRBJ1-6 12 TRBV2 ASSLQGNNSPLH
TRBJ1-1 14 TRBV5-1 ASSSSPGQGVTEAF
TRBJ1-1 12 TRBV4-1 ASSQDAGNTEAF
TRBJ1-2 15 TRBV2 AIGGDREGVGRNGYT
TRBJ2-7 14 TRBV7-2 ASSFGLLAATYEQY
TRBJ1-1 14 TRBV11-2 ASSLGGGPVSTEAF
TRBJ1-2 10 TRBV19 ASSIALYGYT
TRBJ1-1 12 TRBV5-1 ASSVGTGVTEAF
TRBJ1-5 16 TRBV15 ATSRDPRREGSNQPQH
TRBJ1-4 14 TRBV5-1 ASSLVAAGSNEKLF
TRBJ1-5 13 TRBV28 ASSQAGGGNQPQH
TRBJ2-2 15 TRBV5-6 ASSSILQGRNTGELF
TRBJ1-1 12 TRBV6-5 AGKQDRGNTEAF
TRBJ2-1 13 TRBV6-2/TRBV6-3 ASSYPSGGADEQF
TRBJ1-5 15 TRBV24-1 ATSSTLGHYSNQPQH
TRBJ1-1 12 TRBV6-5 ASSYRGGKAEAF
TRBJ1-6 13 TRBV5-6 ASRIGDRENSPLH
TRBJ2-3 14 TRBV4-2 ASSRDVQRGTDTQY
TRBJ1-5 12 TRBV19 ASSTGHLNQPQH